This T cell receptor (beta chain) came from a study of blood T cell repertoires in COVID-19. The CDR3 consists of 16 residues. Looked up from germline, CDR1 is SGHVS and CDR2 is FQNEAQ. With 5 bases removed from V and 0 bases from J, the gap between germline ends came to 14 bases. TCRdb's copy holds only in-frame clones and misses some; the assay was immunoSEQ multiplex PCR. In the table there are around 400,000 clones, approximately 91% of which are singletons. Participants were placed into cohorts based on the clinical history they reported. The sequenced sample was PBMCs or T cells enriched from blood (not recorded which). This clonotype was sampled from a woman aged 40 to 49 who had been exposed to COVID-19. V usage is TRBV7-8 and J usage is TRBJ1-5; D possibly corresponds to TRBD1 (6 bases). For the CDR3, the DNA is TGTGCCAGCAGCCCAGGGGATTGGTATAGCAATCAGCCCCAGCATTTT. It specifies CASSPGDWYSNQPQHF.